The source of this T cell receptor (beta chain) is a study of cytomegalovirus exposure and HLA in healthy donors. V shed 3 bases, J shed 9 bases, and the junction held 10 bases outside the gene matches. Germline assignment: CDR1 LGHNT and CDR2 FRNRAP. This CDR3 has 15 amino acids. PCR amplification relied on 60 Vbeta primers (plus 13 Jbeta primers). Produced via immunoSEQ multiplex PCR; TCRdb's table is partial and in-frame only. The sample has roughly 180,000 clones; roughly 8.7% are singletons. The clonotype was recovered from a woman in her twenties or thirties in good health and CMV-seropositive. The sample consisted of PBMCs. The V and J genes are TRBV12-5 and TRBJ2-2; TRBD2 matches 7 bases. The CDR3 is CASGLILAADRELFF. CDR3 coding DNA: TGTGCTAGTGGTTTAATCCTAGCGGCGGACAGGGAGCTGTTTTTT.